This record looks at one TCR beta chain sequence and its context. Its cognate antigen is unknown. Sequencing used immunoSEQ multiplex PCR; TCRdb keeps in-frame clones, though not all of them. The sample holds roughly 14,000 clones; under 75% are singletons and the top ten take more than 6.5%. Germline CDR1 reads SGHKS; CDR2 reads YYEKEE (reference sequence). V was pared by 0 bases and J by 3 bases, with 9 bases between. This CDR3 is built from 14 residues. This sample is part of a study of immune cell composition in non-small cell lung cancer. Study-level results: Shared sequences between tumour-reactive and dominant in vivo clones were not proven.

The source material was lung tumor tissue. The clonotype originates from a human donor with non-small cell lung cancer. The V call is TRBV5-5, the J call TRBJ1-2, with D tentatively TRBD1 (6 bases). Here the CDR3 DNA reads TGTGCCAGCAGCTTGGCAGAGGGGGACTATGGCTACACCTTC. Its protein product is CASSLAEGDYGYTF.